This TCR beta chain was documented in a study of OX40 agonist ivuxolimab in advanced cancers. For the wider study: Ivuxolimab was an agonistic, fully human IgG2 monoclonal antibody directed against OX40 (CD134), a costimulatory receptor. Intravenous ivuxolimab was administered to patients every 2 weeks at six dose levels: 0.01, 0.1, 0.3, 1.5, 3 and 10 mg/kg. Of the 50 to 55 dose-escalation patients, hepatocellular carcinoma was present in approximately 20, melanoma in roughly 15, renal cell carcinoma in 9 and head and neck cancer in 9. The dose-escalation cohort was 82.7% male with a mean age of approximately 60 years, ranging from roughly 20 to 80. Prior anti-PD-1, anti-PD-L1 or anti-CTLA-4 therapy was permitted, and approximately 40% of dose-escalation patients had received checkpoint inhibitors. Partial responses occurred in three dose-escalation patients: two with cutaneous melanoma and one with hepatocellular carcinoma. The point of sequencing TCRbeta in the periphery was to test whether ivuxolimab changed TCR sequence diversity and drove clonal T-cell expansion. The paper describes the monotherapy dose-escalation part (N = 52 patients) of the phase I trial of ivuxolimab. Beyond this particular receptor, the publication reports: In the 0.1-3.0 mg/kg groups, partial responders were among the patients with the lowest normalized peripheral clonal expansion, particularly in CD8+ T cells. On average, CD8+ T cells showed more expanded clones than CD4+ T cells after ivuxolimab. At doses of 0.1 to 3.0 mg/kg, clonal expansion of both CD4+ and CD8+ blood T cells was observed from baseline to week 6. The antigen specificity of the clonally expanded peripheral T cells was not determined. Low levels of normalized T-cell clonal expansion were also seen in some patients who did not respond.

The germline V gene gives CDR1 as SGHDN and CDR2 as FVKESK. The CDR3 numbers 15 residues from cysteine through phenylalanine. Of the read, only the CDR3 DNA is kept; its 45 bases are in frame from base 1. The germline V and J ends show losses of 7 bases and 4 bases respectively, and no gene match explains 7 bases of the junction. Genomic DNA was isolated from the sorted cells so that the TCRbeta CDR3 region could be sequenced. The immunoSEQ Assay was used for sequencing of TCRbeta CDR3 regions. TCRdb obtained this table from immuneACCESS and retained in-frame rearrangements with V and J assigned. These tables miss some clones; where compared with another copy, unresolved V genes account for less than half of the shortfall, and the remainder is unexplained. The sample table shows 100,000 or so clones, and about 85% are seen once. Approximately 4.2% of the sample is in the top ten clones. Notes on this clone: Its binding antigen is unknown. Base qualities are not provided; no much larger clone lies one nucleotide away.

Patients with a history of autoimmune disease or receiving systemic immunosuppression were excluded from the trial. Peripheral blood for TCR sequencing was drawn from every dose cohort at baseline, at cycle 4 day 1 and at cycle 7 day 1. Samples came from an open-label, multicenter, first-in-human phase I dose-escalation trial of ivuxolimab. Adults with locally advanced or metastatic melanoma, renal cell carcinoma, hepatocellular carcinoma or head and neck squamous cell carcinoma were enrolled in the trial. Before TCR sequencing, CD4+ and CD8+ T cells were separately sorted from peripheral blood. The chain joins TRBV14 to TRBJ2-1; 10 central nucleotides agree with TRBD2. The specimen was CD4+ or CD8+ T cells sorted from blood, collected in a trial of the OX40 agonist ivuxolimab. The clonotype comes from an adult with an advanced solid tumor such as melanoma, head and neck, liver or kidney cancer. The DNA is as follows: TGTGCCAGCAACCCTAGCGGGAGTTATTACAATGAGCAGTTCTTC. Its protein reads: CASNPSGSYYNEQFF. The reference TRBV14 and TRBJ2-1 proteins fill in what lies around the CDR3, so the full variable domain reads EAGVTQFPSHSVIEKGQTVTLRCDPISGHDNLYWYRRVMGKEIKFLLHFVKESKQDESGMPNNRFLAERTGGTYSTLKVQPAELEDSGVYFCASNPSGSYYNEQFFGPGTRLTVL.